A single sample gave rise to the 8 T cell receptor beta chains below, sequenced in a study of regulatory T cells in long-lasting Graves disease. Arm-PCR of CDR3 regions with iRepertoire HTBI primers generated TCR beta libraries. MiXCR, applied by TCRdb to the multiplex PCR reads, yields one record per CDR3 protein. The table records around 480,000 distinct CDR3 sequences, 15% to 20% of them present only once. Time point denoted: newly diagnosed GD, antithyroid drugs for less than 3 months. PBMC RNA was the source of the TCR library. Another study also made use of these data, one on T cells in Graves' hyperthyroidism and ophthalmopathy.

The sample here was peripheral blood mononuclear cells (PBMCs), taken at new diagnosis, from a patient treated with antithyroid drugs. All receptors come from a man in his forties with Graves disease.

This clonotype was counted between two and nine times. This chain joins TRBV20-1 and TRBJ1-5; the match to TRBD1 covers 9 bases. This CDR3 has 15 amino acids. CDR1 is DFQATT, CDR2 SNEGSKA, per germline (reference sequence). V lost 4 bases to trimming and J lost 4 bases; unmatched junction nucleotides: 8. The DNA of the CDR3 is TGCAGTGCTATCAGGACAGGGGAGAGAAATCAGCCCCAGCATTTT. This translates into CSAIRTGERNQPQHF.

The rearrangement uses TRBV12-3 or TRBV12-4 and TRBJ1-1; no definite D call. The V gene lost 10 bases and the J gene lost 1 base, with 13 bases spanning the gap. The CDR3 is 13 amino acids. Here the CDR3 DNA reads TGTGCCACCCATTGGACGGAGAACACTGAAGCTTTCTTT. Amino acid sequence: CATHWTENTEAFF.

There are many counts of this clonotype. This chain links TRBV6-1 with TRBJ2-5; 9 bases are shared with TRBD1. This CDR3 contains 15 residues. Losses at the gene ends were 5 bases for V and 3 bases for J; bases not matched to a gene: 7. The germline gives CDR1 MNHNS, CDR2 SASEGT. The CDR3 reads CASSLRDREEETQYF. The CDR3 nucleotides read TGTGCCAGCAGTCTCCGGGACAGGGAGGAAGAGACCCAGTACTTC.

Details on this clonotype: This may be a read error: a much more frequent sequence differs by one nucleotide. CDR3 amino acids: CASSSGQGYTEAFF. CDR3 bases: TGCGCCAGCAGCTCGGGACAGGGGTACACTGAAGCTTTCTTT. The chain employs TRBV5-1 and TRBJ1-1, with TRBD1 identical over 10 bases. This CDR3 is built from 14 residues. The germline V gene has CDR1 SGHRS and CDR2 YFSETQ. Trimming cost V 3 bases and J 3 bases; bases outside gene matches: 2. The whole variable domain, remainder taken from reference TRBV5-1 and TRBJ1-1, is KAGVTQTPRYLIKTRGQQVTLSCSPISGHRSVSWYQQTPGQGLQFLFEYFSETQRNKGNFPGRFSGRQFSNSRSEMNVSTLELGDSALYLCASSSGQGYTEAFFGQGTRLTVV.

This clonotype was recorded many times. The chain uses TRBV5-1 and TRBJ2-3, with a possible D match to TRBD1 (5 bases). CDR1 and CDR2 from the germline V gene are SGHRS and YFSETQ. CDR3 length: 13 residues. The ends were cut back, 0 bases at V and 6 bases at J, with 8 bases in the middle. In DNA, the CDR3 is TGCGCCAGCAGCTTGGAGGACATGGATACGCAGTATTTT. Protein product: CASSLEDMDTQYF.

Concerning this clonotype: One base away lies a much larger clone, so this may be a sequencing read error. The gene calls are TRBV11-2 and TRBJ2-2; 8 positions match TRBD2. The germline V gene has CDR1 SGHAT and CDR2 FQNNGV. The V and J ends lost 5 bases and 5 bases, in that order; junction bases with no gene match: 10. CDR3 length equals 16 residues. The CDR3 sequence: CASSTCGLAGTGELFF. CDR3 coding DNA: TGTGCCAGCAGCACCTGCGGACTAGCCGGGACCGGGGAGCTGTTTTTT.

In its sample, this clonotype was seen a few times. The V and J genes are TRBV12-5 and TRBJ2-2, with TRBD1 matching over 7 bases. Unmatched junction bases numbered 3, after V lost 1 base and J lost 4 bases. CDR1 LGHNT and CDR2 FRNRAP come from the germline V gene. The CDR3 has 15 amino acids. CDR3 bases: TGTGCTAGTGGTTTGGCTGCAGGGGGCACCGGGGAGCTGTTTTTT. Protein: CASGLAAGGTGELFF.

This clonotype was detected a few times. A read error is likely here: a far larger clone is one base away. The chain recombines TRBV12-3 or TRBV12-4 with TRBJ2-3; the match to TRBD2 covers 10 bases. With the DNA end fitting TRBJ2-1 better, the J assignment may be wrong. The CDR3 covers 15 residues. The CDR3 region has the DNA TGTGCCAGCAGTCATTCTAGCGGGAGCTACAAGGAGCAGTTCTTC. This translates into CASSHSSGSYKEQFF.